This T cell receptor beta chain came from a study of CD8 T cells in ankylosing spondylitis. Study-wide findings and caveats: Blood from ankylosing spondylitis patients appeared to carry a characteristic eight-variant TCR beta motif.

The CDR3 consists of 15 residues. V lost 0 bases, J lost 4 bases, and 13 bases lay in between. The germline gives CDR1 SGHTA, CDR2 FQGNSA. TCRdb redid the calling of the 5' RACE reads with MiXCR, one entry per CDR3 protein. The sample holds around 770,000 distinct CDR3 sequences, about 10% seen once. This clonotype was counted ten times or more. Its antigen is as yet unknown. The V and J genes are TRBV7-2 and TRBJ2-7; a weak D match, TRBD2 (5 bases). This TCR came from a male donor with ankylosing spondylitis. Sequenced: blood, either unsorted or a sorted T cell fraction (not recorded which). The CDR3 reads CASSLASGKQYEQYF. The CDR3 nucleotides read TGTGCCAGCAGCTTAGCATCGGGGAAGCAGTACGAGCAGTACTTC.